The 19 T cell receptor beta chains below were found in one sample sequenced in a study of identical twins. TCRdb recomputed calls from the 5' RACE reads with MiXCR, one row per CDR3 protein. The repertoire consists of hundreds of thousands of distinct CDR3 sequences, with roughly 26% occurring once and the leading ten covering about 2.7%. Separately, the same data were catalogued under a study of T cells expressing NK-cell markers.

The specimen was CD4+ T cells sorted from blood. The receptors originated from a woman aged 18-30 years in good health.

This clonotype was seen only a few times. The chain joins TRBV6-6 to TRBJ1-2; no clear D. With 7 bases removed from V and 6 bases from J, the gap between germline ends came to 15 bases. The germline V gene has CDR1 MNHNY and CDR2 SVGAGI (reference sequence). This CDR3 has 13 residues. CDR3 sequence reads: CASKAGDSNGYTF. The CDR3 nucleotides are TGTGCCAGCAAGGCGGGCGACTCGAATGGCTACACCTTC.

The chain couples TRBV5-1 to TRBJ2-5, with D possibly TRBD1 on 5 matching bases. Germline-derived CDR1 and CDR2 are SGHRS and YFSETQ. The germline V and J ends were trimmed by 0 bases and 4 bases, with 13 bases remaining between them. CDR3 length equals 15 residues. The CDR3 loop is CASSLGQGEAETQYF. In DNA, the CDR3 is TGCGCCAGCAGCTTGGGCCAGGGCGAAGCAGAGACCCAGTACTTC. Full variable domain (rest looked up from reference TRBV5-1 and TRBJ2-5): KAGVTQTPRYLIKTRGQQVTLSCSPISGHRSVSWYQQTPGQGLQFLFEYFSETQRNKGNFPGRFSGRQFSNSRSEMNVSTLELGDSALYLCASSLGQGEAETQYFGPGTRLLVL.

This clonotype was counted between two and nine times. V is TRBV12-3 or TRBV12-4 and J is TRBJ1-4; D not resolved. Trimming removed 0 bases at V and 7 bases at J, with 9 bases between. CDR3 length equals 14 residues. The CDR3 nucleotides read TGTGCCAGCAGTTTAGCCCGTCGGGGTGAAAAACTGTTTTTT. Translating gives CASSLARRGEKLFF.

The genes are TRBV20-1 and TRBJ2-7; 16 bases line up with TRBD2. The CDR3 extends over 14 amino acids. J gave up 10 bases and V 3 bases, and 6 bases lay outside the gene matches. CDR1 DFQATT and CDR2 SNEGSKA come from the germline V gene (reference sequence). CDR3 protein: CSASPGLAGGYQYF. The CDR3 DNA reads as TGCAGTGCTAGCCCGGGACTAGCGGGAGGGTATCAGTACTTC.

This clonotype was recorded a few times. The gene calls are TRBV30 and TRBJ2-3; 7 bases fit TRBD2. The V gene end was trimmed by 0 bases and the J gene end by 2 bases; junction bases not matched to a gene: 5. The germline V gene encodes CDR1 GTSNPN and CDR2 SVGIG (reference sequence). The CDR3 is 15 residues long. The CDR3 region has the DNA TGTGCCTGGAGTGTGGGAGGGAGGACCACAGATACGCAGTATTTT. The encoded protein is CAWSVGGRTTDTQYF.

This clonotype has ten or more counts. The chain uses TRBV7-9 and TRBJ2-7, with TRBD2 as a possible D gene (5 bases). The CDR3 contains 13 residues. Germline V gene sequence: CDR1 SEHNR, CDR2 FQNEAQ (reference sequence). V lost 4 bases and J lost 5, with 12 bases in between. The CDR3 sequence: CASSSSSYHEQYF. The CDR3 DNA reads TGTGCCAGCAGCTCCTCTAGCTATCACGAGCAGTACTTC.

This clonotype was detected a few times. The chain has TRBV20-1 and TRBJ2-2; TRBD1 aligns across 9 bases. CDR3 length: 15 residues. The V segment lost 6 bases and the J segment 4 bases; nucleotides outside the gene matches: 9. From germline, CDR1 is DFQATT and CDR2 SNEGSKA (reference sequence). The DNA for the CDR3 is TGCAGTGCAGGCGTAGGGGACAGGGTCACCGGGGAGCTGTTTTTT. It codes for CSAGVGDRVTGELFF.

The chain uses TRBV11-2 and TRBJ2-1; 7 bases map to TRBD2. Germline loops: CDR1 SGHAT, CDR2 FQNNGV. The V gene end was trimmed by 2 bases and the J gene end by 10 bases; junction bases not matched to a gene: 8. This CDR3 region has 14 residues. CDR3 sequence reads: CASSLTAGVKEQFF. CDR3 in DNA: TGTGCCAGCAGCTTAACCGCGGGAGTAAAGGAGCAGTTCTTC.

The CDR3 here is CASSRGQFF. The CDR3 bases are TGTGCCAGCAGCCGCGGGCAGTTCTTC. The rearrangement uses TRBV7-2 and TRBJ2-1; D is uncertain. The length of the CDR3 is 9 residues. CDR1 and CDR2 from the germline V gene are SGHTA and FQGNSA. Trimming stripped 5 bases from V and 12 bases from J, with 5 bases between. Together with reference TRBV7-2 and TRBJ2-1, the CDR3 gives the full variable domain: GAGVSQSPSNKVTEKGKDVELRCDPISGHTALYWYRQSLGQGLEFLIYFQGNSAPDKSGLPSDRFSAERTGGSVSTLTIQRTQQEDSAVYLCASSRGQFFGPGTRLTVL.

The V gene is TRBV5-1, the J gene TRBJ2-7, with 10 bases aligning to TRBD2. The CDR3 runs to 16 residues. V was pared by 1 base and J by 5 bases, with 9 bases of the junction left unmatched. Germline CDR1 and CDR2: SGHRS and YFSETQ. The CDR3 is CASSLNSLSGRDEQYF. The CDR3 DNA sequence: TGCGCCAGCAGCTTGAACTCCCTCAGCGGGAGGGACGAGCAGTACTTC. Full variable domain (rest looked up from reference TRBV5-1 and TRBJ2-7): KAGVTQTPRYLIKTRGQQVTLSCSPISGHRSVSWYQQTPGQGLQFLFEYFSETQRNKGNFPGRFSGRQFSNSRSEMNVSTLELGDSALYLCASSLNSLSGRDEQYFGPGTRLTVT.

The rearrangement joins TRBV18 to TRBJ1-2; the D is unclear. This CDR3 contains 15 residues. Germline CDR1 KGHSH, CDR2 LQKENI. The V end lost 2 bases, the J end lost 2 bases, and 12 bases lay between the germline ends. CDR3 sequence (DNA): TGTGCCAGCTCACCAGTCGGGTTGGCGAACTATGGCTACACCTTC. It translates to CASSPVGLANYGYTF.

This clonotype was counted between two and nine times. This CDR3 reads CATSGALGVYEQYF. CDR3 DNA sequence: TGTGCCACCAGCGGAGCGTTGGGGGTCTACGAGCAGTACTTC. This chain uses TRBV15 with TRBJ2-7; perhaps D is TRBD1 or TRBD2 (5 bases each). In germline, CDR1 is LNHNV, CDR2 YYDKDF (reference sequence). This CDR3 has 14 amino acids. With 5 bases removed from V and 3 bases from J, the gap between germline ends came to 14 bases.

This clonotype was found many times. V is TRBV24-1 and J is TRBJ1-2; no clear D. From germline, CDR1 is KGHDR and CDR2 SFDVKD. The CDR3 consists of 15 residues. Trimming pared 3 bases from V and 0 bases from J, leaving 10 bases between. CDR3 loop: CATSDPWRTNYGYTF. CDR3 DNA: TGTGCCACCAGTGATCCGTGGAGGACTAACTATGGCTACACCTTC.

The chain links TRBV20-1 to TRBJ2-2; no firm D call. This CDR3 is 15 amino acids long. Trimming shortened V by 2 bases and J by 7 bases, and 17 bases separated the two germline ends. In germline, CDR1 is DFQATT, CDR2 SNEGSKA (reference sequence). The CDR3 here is CSARRAVRLDGELFF. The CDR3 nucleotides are TGCAGTGCTAGAAGAGCCGTCCGTCTGGACGGGGAGCTGTTTTTT.

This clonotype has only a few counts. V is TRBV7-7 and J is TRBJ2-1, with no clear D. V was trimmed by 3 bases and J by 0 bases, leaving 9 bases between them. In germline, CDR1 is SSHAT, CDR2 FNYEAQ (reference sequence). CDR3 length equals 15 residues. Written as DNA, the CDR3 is TGTGCCAGCAGCTTGTTACCGACCTCCTACAATGAGCAGTTCTTC. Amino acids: CASSLLPTSYNEQFF.

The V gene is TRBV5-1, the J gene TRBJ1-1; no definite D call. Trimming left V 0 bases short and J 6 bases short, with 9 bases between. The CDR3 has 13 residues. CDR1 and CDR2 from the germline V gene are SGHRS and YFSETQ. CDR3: CASSLAPDAEAFF. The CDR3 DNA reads TGCGCCAGCAGCTTGGCCCCGGACGCTGAAGCTTTCTTT. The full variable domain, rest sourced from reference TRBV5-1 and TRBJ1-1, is KAGVTQTPRYLIKTRGQQVTLSCSPISGHRSVSWYQQTPGQGLQFLFEYFSETQRNKGNFPGRFSGRQFSNSRSEMNVSTLELGDSALYLCASSLAPDAEAFFGQGTRLTVV.

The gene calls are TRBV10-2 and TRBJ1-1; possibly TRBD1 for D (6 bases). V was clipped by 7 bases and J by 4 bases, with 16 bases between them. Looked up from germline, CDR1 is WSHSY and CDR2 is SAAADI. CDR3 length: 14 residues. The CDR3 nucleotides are TGCGCCAGCACCTCAAACTTCAGGGGCACTGAAGCTTTCTTT. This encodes CASTSNFRGTEAFF.

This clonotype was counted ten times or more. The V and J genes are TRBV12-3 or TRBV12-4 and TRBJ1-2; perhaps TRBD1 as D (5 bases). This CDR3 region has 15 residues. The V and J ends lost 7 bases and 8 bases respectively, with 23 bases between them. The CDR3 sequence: CASNHRGRGMSGYTF. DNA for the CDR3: TGTGCCAGCAACCATCGGGGCCGGGGGATGAGCGGCTACACCTTC.

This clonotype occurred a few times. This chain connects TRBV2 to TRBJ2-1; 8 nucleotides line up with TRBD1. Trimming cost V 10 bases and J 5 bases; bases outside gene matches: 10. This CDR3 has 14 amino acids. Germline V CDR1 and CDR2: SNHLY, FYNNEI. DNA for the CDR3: TGTGCCATCCAGATTAGGACAGGGAACAATGAGCAGTTCTTC. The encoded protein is CAIQIRTGNNEQFF.